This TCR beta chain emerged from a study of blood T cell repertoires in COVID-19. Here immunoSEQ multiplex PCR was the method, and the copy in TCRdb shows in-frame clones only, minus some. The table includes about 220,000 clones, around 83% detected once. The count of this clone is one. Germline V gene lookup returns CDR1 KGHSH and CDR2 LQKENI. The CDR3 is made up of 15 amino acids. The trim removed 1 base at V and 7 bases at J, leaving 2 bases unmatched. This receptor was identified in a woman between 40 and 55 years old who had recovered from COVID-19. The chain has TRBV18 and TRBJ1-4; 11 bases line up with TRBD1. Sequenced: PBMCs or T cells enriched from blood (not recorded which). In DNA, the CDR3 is TGTGCCAGCTCACCACGTGGGACAGGGGGTGAAAAACTGTTTTTT. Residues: CASSPRGTGGEKLFF.